Listed here are 27 T cell receptor beta chains from one sample, sequenced in a study of Ad26.COV2.S vaccination and SARS-CoV-2 variants. Libraries were prepared by immunoSEQ multiplex PCR; TCRdb keeps only in-frame clonotypes and omits some of them. This sample has about 350,000 clones, with about 90% found just once. The specimen comprised peripheral blood, sampled after recovery from COVID-19. All receptors come from a human donor who had recovered from COVID-19.

This chain connects TRBV7-2 to TRBJ2-3, with 9 bases matching TRBD2. The CDR3 runs 16 residues. Unmatched junction bases numbered 7, after V lost 1 base and J lost 5 bases. Per germline, CDR1 SGHTA and CDR2 FQGNSA. CDR3 amino acids: CASSLGVSGGGDTQYF. CDR3 coding DNA: TGTGCCAGCAGCTTAGGGGTTAGCGGGGGAGGAGATACGCAGTATTTT.

This chain joins TRBV29-1 and TRBJ1-3; tentative D call: TRBD1 (6 bases). V was clipped by 6 bases and J by 4 bases, with 19 bases between them. CDR3 length: 15 amino acids. Germline CDR1 SQVTM, CDR2 ANQGSEA. The CDR3 loop is CSVTSRGEAGNTIYF. CDR3 coding DNA: TGCAGCGTGACTTCCAGGGGAGAGGCGGGAAACACCATATATTTT.

The CDR3 DNA sequence: TGTGCCAGTACCGGGGGACAGGGGGCGACCGGTTATAGCAATCAGCCCCAGCATTTT. Amino acids: CASTGGQGATGYSNQPQHF. The V and J genes are TRBV19 and TRBJ1-5; 12 nucleotides agree with TRBD1. Germline CDR1 and CDR2: LNHDA and SQIVND (reference sequence). The CDR3 is 19 residues long. V dropped 7 bases and J dropped 0; count of bases not matched to a gene: 13.

J is TRBJ1-1 and V is TRBV5-1; perhaps TRBD1 as D (6 bases). Trimming cost V 4 bases and J 1 base, with 20 bases left between them. Per germline, CDR1 SGHRS and CDR2 YFSETQ. The length of the CDR3 is 17 residues. This CDR3 is CASSAGKGGISNTEAFF. Here the CDR3 DNA reads TGCGCCAGCAGCGCAGGCAAGGGGGGAATTTCGAACACTGAAGCTTTCTTT.

In DNA form, the CDR3 reads TGTGCCAGCAGTATCACCGGGGAGCTGTTTTTT. It is translated as CASSITGELFF. This chain joins TRBV12-3 or TRBV12-4 and TRBJ2-2, with D hard to call. Trimming left V 5 bases short and J 4 bases short, with 2 bases between. This CDR3 has 11 amino acids.

This clone was seen once. The genes are TRBV28 and TRBJ1-1; D perhaps matches TRBD1 (5 bases). With 1 base removed from V and 5 bases from J, the gap between germline ends came to 8 bases. The CDR3 length is 13 residues. Germline V gene sequence: CDR1 MDHEN, CDR2 SYDVKM. The CDR3 DNA reads TGTGCCAGCAGTTTATTGGGGGGAACTGAAGCTTTCTTT. Amino acid sequence: CASSLLGGTEAFF.

The gene calls are TRBV6-1 and TRBJ2-7; no firm D call. The V and J ends lost 2 bases and 5 bases respectively, with 10 bases between them. This CDR3 region has 13 residues. CDR1 is MNHNS and CDR2 is SASEGT in the germline V gene. The DNA for the CDR3 is TGTGCCAGCAGTGAACGCCCCGGCGACGAGCAGTACTTC. Translating it yields CASSERPGDEQYF.

The chain joins TRBV3-1 (or the pseudogene TRBV3-2) to TRBJ2-7; the match to TRBD1 covers 8 bases. The CDR3 covers 17 residues. CDR1 and CDR2 from the germline V gene are LGHDT and YNNKEL (reference sequence). After removal of 0 bases from V and 3 bases from J, the junction contained 10 bases not matched to a gene. The CDR3 here is CASSQDYWTGRLYEQYF. The CDR3 region has the DNA TGTGCCAGCAGCCAAGATTATTGGACAGGGCGCCTCTACGAGCAGTACTTC.

The V call is TRBV7-9, the J call TRBJ1-3; D is uncertain. V lost 6 bases and J 5 bases, leaving 2 bases between the germline ends. CDR3 size: 10 residues. In germline, CDR1 is SEHNR, CDR2 FQNEAQ (reference sequence). CDR3 sequence: CASSRNTIYF. As DNA, the CDR3 is TGTGCCAGCAGTCGAAACACCATATATTTT. Together with reference TRBV7-9 and TRBJ1-3, the CDR3 gives the full variable domain: DTGVSQNPRHKITKRGQNVTFRCDPISEHNRLYWYRQTLGQGPEFLTYFQNEAQLEKSRLLSDRFSAERPKGSFSTLEIQRTEQGDSAMYLCASSRNTIYFGEGSWLTVV.

The chain recombines TRBV18 with TRBJ1-4; a weak D match, TRBD1 (6 bases). Trimming pared 2 bases from V and 1 base from J, leaving 11 bases between. The CDR3 has 16 residues. The germline V gene has CDR1 KGHSH and CDR2 LQKENI. This CDR3 is CASSPLQGQTNEKLFF. The CDR3, as DNA: TGTGCCAGCTCACCATTGCAGGGGCAAACTAATGAAAAACTGTTTTTT.

The chain recombines TRBV23-1 with TRBJ1-6; a possible D gene is TRBD1 (6 bases). TRBV23-1 is recorded as an ORF, its role being uncertain. V dropped 2 bases and J dropped 4 bases, with 18 bases sitting between them. CDR3 length: 18 amino acids. The CDR3 region has the DNA TGCGCCAGCAGTCAACCTCCTCAGGGGCGGTATTATAATTCACCCCTCCACTTT. Its protein is CASSQPPQGRYYNSPLHF.

The rearrangement links TRBV7-2 to TRBJ2-5; 7 bases align to TRBD1. The ends lost 5 bases at V and 5 bases at J; junction bases unmatched: 8. Germline CDR1 is SGHTA and CDR2 is FQGNSA. The CDR3 loop spans 14 amino acids. The CDR3 region is CASSQQGIRETQYF. The CDR3 bases are TGTGCCAGCAGCCAACAGGGGATTCGGGAGACCCAGTACTTC.

The chain employs TRBV10-3 and TRBJ2-5, with TRBD2 matching over 8 bases. The CDR3 consists of 15 residues. CDR1 ENHRY and CDR2 SYGVKD come from the germline V gene. The CDR3 here is CAHGPTGGPEETQYF. The CDR3 DNA follows: TGTGCTCACGGGCCCACGGGGGGGCCAGAAGAGACCCAGTACTTC.

This chain connects TRBV11-2 to TRBJ2-7; TRBD1 aligns across 9 bases. Germline CDR1 is SGHAT and CDR2 is FQNNGV. The CDR3 has 15 residues. The trim removed 7 bases at V and 2 bases at J, leaving 9 bases unmatched. CDR3 amino acids: CASNPRDRAPYEQYF. The CDR3 nucleotides are TGTGCCAGCAACCCGAGGGACAGGGCCCCCTACGAGCAGTACTTC.

The chain recombines TRBV6-2 or TRBV6-3 with TRBJ2-5; unclear D gene. CDR1 is MNHEY, CDR2 SVGEGT, per germline. The CDR3 is 12 amino acids. Trimming removed 4 bases from V and 2 bases from J, with 5 bases in between. CDR3 protein: CASSWAQETQYF. DNA for the CDR3: TGTGCCAGCAGTTGGGCTCAAGAGACCCAGTACTTC.

The CDR3, as DNA: TGTGCCAGCAGCTCGGGGCCCAGCTACGAGCAGTACTTC. It encodes CASSSGPSYEQYF. V usage is TRBV11-3 and J usage is TRBJ2-7; the D call may be TRBD1 or TRBD2 (5 bases each). CDR1 and CDR2 (germline): SGHNT, YENEEA. The CDR3 has 13 amino acids. Trimming removed 4 bases from V and 3 bases from J, with 10 bases in between.

The chain couples TRBV7-8 to TRBJ1-4; maybe TRBD1 (6 bases). V lost 2 bases to trimming and J lost 6 bases, with 16 bases between them. The CDR3 covers 16 residues. Germline V CDR1 and CDR2: SGHVS, FQNEAQ. DNA for the CDR3: TGTGCCAGCAGCTTATTGCAGGAGAGGGGGTATGAAAAACTGTTTTTT. Its protein is CASSLLQERGYEKLFF. Looking up the rest from reference TRBV7-8 and TRBJ1-4 gives the full variable domain: GAGVSQSPRYKVAKRGQDVALRCDPISGHVSLFWYQQALGQGPEFLTYFQNEAQLDKSGLPSDRFFAERPEGSVSTLKIQRTQQEDSAVYLCASSLLQERGYEKLFFGSGTQLSVL.

The chain is built from TRBV19 and TRBJ1-3; TRBD1 is a possible D gene (5 bases). The CDR3 has 16 amino acids. Trimming left V 1 base short and J 2 bases short, with 12 bases between. Per germline, CDR1 LNHDA and CDR2 SQIVND (reference sequence). For the CDR3, the DNA is TGTGCCAGTAGTATAGTTGGGACCGGCGCTGGAAACACCATATATTTT. This sequence encodes CASSIVGTGAGNTIYF.

The chain joins TRBV6-4 to TRBJ1-3; D remains unclear. V lost 5 bases and J lost 7, with 18 bases in between. CDR3 size: 15 residues. Germline V gene data show CDR1 as MRHNA and CDR2 as SNTAGT. The CDR3 nucleotides read TGTGCCAGCAGTCCTCACTCGGCCCCTCGCAACACCATATATTTT. Amino acids: CASSPHSAPRNTIYF.

The rearrangement joins TRBV10-2 to TRBJ2-3, with TRBD2 matching 11 bases. Losses at the gene ends were 3 bases for V and 6 bases for J; bases not matched to a gene: 5. The germline V gene encodes CDR1 WSHSY and CDR2 SAAADI. The CDR3 sequence is 15 residues long. CDR3 protein: CASSDLTSGVDTQYF. The CDR3, as DNA: TGCGCCAGCAGTGATTTGACTAGCGGGGTTGATACGCAGTATTTT.

J is TRBJ2-7 and V is TRBV15, with TRBD1 matching 8 bases. This CDR3 spans 16 amino acids. Per germline, CDR1 LNHNV and CDR2 YYDKDF (reference sequence). After removal of 0 bases from V and 6 bases from J, the junction contained 10 bases not matched to a gene. In DNA, the CDR3 is TGTGCCACCAGCAGAGATCATCGACAGGGGAGGATCGAGCAGTACTTC. Translated: CATSRDHRQGRIEQYF.

On this clone: The sample has other DNA sequences that encode this CDR3 too. V usage is TRBV10-3 and J usage is TRBJ1-1; TRBD1 is a possible D gene (5 bases). Germline V CDR1 and CDR2: ENHRY, SYGVKD. CDR3 length: 13 residues. Between the trimmed V and J ends, which lost 8 bases and 1 base, there was a span of 11 bases. CDR3 in amino acids: CAISGPKNTEAFF. The DNA for the CDR3 is TGTGCCATCTCGGGGCCTAAGAACACTGAAGCTTTCTTT.

The CDR3 protein is CASSPRGLTGELFF. CDR3 sequence (DNA): TGTGCCAGCAGTCCCCGGGGCCTCACCGGGGAGCTGTTTTTT. V usage is TRBV28 and J usage is TRBJ2-2; TRBD1 or TRBD2 may be the D gene (5 bases each). Trimming pared 5 bases from V and 4 bases from J, leaving 11 bases between. The CDR3 runs 14 residues. The germline V gene encodes CDR1 MDHEN and CDR2 SYDVKM.

The V call is TRBV5-1, the J call TRBJ1-2; weak D call: TRBD1 (5 bases). This CDR3 spans 14 amino acids. Per germline, CDR1 SGHRS and CDR2 YFSETQ. V was pared by 0 bases and J by 2 bases, with 8 bases between. CDR3 DNA sequence: TGCGCCAGCAGCTTGGAACCAGGGAACTATGGCTACACCTTC. This translates into CASSLEPGNYGYTF.

Written as DNA, the CDR3 is TGTGCCAGCAGCCCGGACCGCCAGGCTAACTATGGCTACACCTTC. This codes for CASSPDRQANYGYTF. V usage is TRBV4-2 and J usage is TRBJ1-2; D call uncertain. Per germline, CDR1 LGHNA and CDR2 YNFKEQ. Trimming removed 4 bases at V and 0 bases at J, with 12 bases between. The length of the CDR3 is 15 residues.

The CDR3 loop reads CASMSTPSNQPQHF. CDR3 in DNA: TGTGCCAGCATGTCTACACCTAGCAATCAGCCCCAGCATTTT. The chain employs TRBV6-5 and TRBJ1-5, with D unresolved. The germline V and J ends were trimmed by 7 bases and 0 bases, with 10 bases remaining between them. The CDR3 has 14 amino acids. Per the germline V gene, CDR1 is MNHEY and CDR2 is SVGAGI.

The chain joins TRBV4-2 to TRBJ1-1, with D tentatively TRBD1 (6 bases). V was pared by 5 bases and J by 0 bases, with 13 bases between. This CDR3 is built from 15 residues. Germline CDR1 is LGHNA and CDR2 is YNFKEQ. CDR3 nucleotide sequence: TGTGCCAGCAGCGTGCGTCAGGGGCTGAACACTGAAGCTTTCTTT. Amino acid sequence: CASSVRQGLNTEAFF.